Reported below is one T cell receptor beta chain. The antigen remains unidentified. This record belongs to a study of OX40 agonist ivuxolimab in advanced cancers. About the research overall: Patients received intravenous ivuxolimab every 2 weeks at 0.01 to 10 mg/kg. Three patients responded partially, comprising one with hepatocellular carcinoma and two with cutaneous melanoma.

Germline CDR1 SNHLY, CDR2 FYNNEI. The J segment lost 4 bases and the V segment lost 6 bases, leaving 4 bases of the junction unmatched. The CDR3 contains 14 residues. Study results and limitations: Circulating CD4+ and CD8+ T cells showed clonal expansion by week 6 at 0.1 to 3.0 mg/kg.

Sequenced by immunoSEQ multiplex PCR; TCRdb stores in-frame clones only, minus some. The sample has approximately 82,000 clones, roughly 92% seen once. The TCR was taken from an adult with an advanced solid tumor such as melanoma, head and neck, liver or kidney cancer. The chain couples TRBV2 to TRBJ2-7; 12 nucleotides align to TRBD1. This sample comprised CD4+ or CD8+ T cells sorted from blood, obtained in a trial of the OX40 agonist ivuxolimab. Here the CDR3 reads CASRGTGGRYEQYF. CDR3 in DNA: TGTGCCAGCAGAGGGACAGGGGGCAGGTACGAGCAGTACTTC.